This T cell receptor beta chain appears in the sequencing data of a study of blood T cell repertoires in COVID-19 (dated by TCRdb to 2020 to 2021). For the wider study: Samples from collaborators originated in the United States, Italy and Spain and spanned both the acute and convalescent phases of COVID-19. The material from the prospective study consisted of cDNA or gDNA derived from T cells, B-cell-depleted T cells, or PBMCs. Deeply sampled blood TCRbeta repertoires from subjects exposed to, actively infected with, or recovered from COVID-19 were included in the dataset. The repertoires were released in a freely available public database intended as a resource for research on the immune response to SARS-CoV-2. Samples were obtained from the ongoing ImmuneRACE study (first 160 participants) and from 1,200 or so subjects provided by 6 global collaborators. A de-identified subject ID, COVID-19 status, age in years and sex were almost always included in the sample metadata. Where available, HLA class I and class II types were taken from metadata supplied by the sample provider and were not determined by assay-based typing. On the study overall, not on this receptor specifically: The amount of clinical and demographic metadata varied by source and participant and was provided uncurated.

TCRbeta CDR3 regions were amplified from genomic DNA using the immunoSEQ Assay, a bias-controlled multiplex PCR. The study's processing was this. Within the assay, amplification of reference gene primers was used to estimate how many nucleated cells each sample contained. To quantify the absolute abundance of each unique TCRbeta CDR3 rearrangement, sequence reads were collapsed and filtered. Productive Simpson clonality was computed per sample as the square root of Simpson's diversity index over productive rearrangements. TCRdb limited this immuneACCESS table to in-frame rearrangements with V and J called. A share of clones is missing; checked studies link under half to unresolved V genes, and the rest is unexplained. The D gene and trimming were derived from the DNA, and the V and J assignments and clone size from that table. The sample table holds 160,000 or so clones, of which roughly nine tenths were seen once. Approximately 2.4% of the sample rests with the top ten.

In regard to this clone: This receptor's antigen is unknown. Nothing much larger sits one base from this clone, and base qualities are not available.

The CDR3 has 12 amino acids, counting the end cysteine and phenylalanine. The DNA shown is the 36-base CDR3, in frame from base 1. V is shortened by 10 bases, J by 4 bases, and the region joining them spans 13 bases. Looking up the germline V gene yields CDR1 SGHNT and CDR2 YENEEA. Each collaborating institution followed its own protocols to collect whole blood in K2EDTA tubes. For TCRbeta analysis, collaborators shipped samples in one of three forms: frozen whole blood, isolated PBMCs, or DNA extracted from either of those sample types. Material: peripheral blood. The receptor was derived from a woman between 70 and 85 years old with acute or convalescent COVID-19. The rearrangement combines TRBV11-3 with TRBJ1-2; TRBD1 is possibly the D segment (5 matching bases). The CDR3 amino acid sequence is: CATGRDIYGYTF. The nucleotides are TGTGCCACAGGCAGGGATATCTATGGCTACACCTTC. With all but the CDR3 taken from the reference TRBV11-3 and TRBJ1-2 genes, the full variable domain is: EAGVVQSPRYKIIEKKQPVAFWCNPISGHNTLYWYLQNLGQGPELLIRYENEEAVDDSQLPKDRFSAERLKGVDSTLKIQPAELGDSAVYLCATGRDIYGYTFGSGTRLTVV.